This T cell receptor (beta chain) is from a study of cytomegalovirus exposure and HLA in healthy donors. Study findings and constraints: The tendency of first-cohort TCR clusters to co-occur in the 120 validation repertoires was identified by a subsequent analysis.

The assay was immunoSEQ multiplex PCR, and TCRdb's table has in-frame clones only and misses some. There are roughly 330,000 clones in the sample; approximately 86% occur only once, and about 1.2% lies in the top ten. The CDR3 is 12 amino acids. CDR1 SQVTM and CDR2 ANQGSEA come from the germline V gene. The V and J ends lost 5 bases and 1 base respectively, with 8 bases between them. Notes on this clone: Its antigen is undetermined.

Material: PBMCs. This chain connects TRBV29-1 to TRBJ1-1, with unresolved D. The TCR sequence derives from a woman aged 30 to 39 in good health and CMV-seropositive. In DNA form, the CDR3 reads TGCAGCGTTAGTTATGGGAACACTGAAGCTTTCTTT. It translates to CSVSYGNTEAFF.